The following is a TCR beta chain sequence with its context. Its antigen is unknown. CDR3 length: 13 residues. Trimming pared 10 bases from V and 2 bases from J, leaving 14 bases between. Germline V gene data show CDR1 as MGHDK and CDR2 as SYGVNS. The sample comes from a study of cytomegalovirus exposure and HLA in healthy donors. Study-level findings and limits: It was around 160 TCR beta chains that were listed as cytomegalovirus-associated. Trimming of TCR beta V- and J-genes showed a link, identified in a later analysis, to a missense DCLRE1C variant.

Both 60 Vbeta primers and 13 Jbeta primers went into the PCR. Some clones are missing from TCRdb's copy, which holds only in-frame ones; the method was immunoSEQ multiplex PCR. The sample lists about 120,000 clones, over 65% occurring once. The specimen was PBMCs. The J gene is TRBJ1-2, the V gene TRBV25-1, with D perhaps matching TRBD1 (5 bases). This receptor was identified in a woman between 35 and 50 years old in good health and CMV-seropositive. This CDR3 reads CATTEKGNYGYTF. The CDR3 bases are TGTGCCACCACGGAAAAGGGGAACTATGGCTACACCTTC.